Shown below are 21 T cell receptor beta chains from a single sample sequenced in a study of shared clonotypes between healthy human individuals (dated by TCRdb to 2020 to 2021). Library method: the immunoSEQ multiplex PCR assay. TCRdb limited this immuneACCESS table to in-frame rearrangements with V and J called. A share of clones is missing; checked studies link under half to unresolved V genes, and the rest is unexplained. The sample records millions of clones, around nine tenths of which are singletons. Roughly 0.15% of the sample belongs to the ten largest clones. Sequencing used naive CD4+ T cells sorted from blood. According to the study, the label for this sample's cell subset or site signals: CD45RA+ positively selected. The receptors derive from a man younger than 35 in good health.

In the case of this clone: Additional DNA sequences in this sample encode the identical CDR3. The chain uses TRBV6-4 and TRBJ1-6; D remains unclear. V was pared by 4 bases and J by 6 bases, with 7 bases between. There are 13 residues in the CDR3. Germline CDR1 and CDR2: MRHNA and SNTAGT. The CDR3 nucleotides read TGTGCCAGCAGTGGAACAGTTAATTCACCCCTCCACTTT. Translated, it gives CASSGTVNSPLHF.

The gene calls are TRBV11-2 and TRBJ2-3; 8 positions agree with TRBD1. V gave up 3 bases and J gave up 4 bases; unmatched junction bases: 6. The CDR3 is 15 amino acids. The germline CDR1 and CDR2 sequences are SGHAT and FQNNGV. CDR3 protein: CASSFRQGWADTQYF. CDR3 bases: TGTGCCAGCAGCTTCCGACAGGGGTGGGCAGATACGCAGTATTTT. The full variable domain, rest sourced from reference TRBV11-2 and TRBJ2-3, is EAGVAQSPRYKIIEKRQSVAFWCNPISGHATLYWYQQILGQGPKLLIQFQNNGVVDDSQLPKDRFSAERLKGVDSTLKIQPAKLEDSAVYLCASSFRQGWADTQYFGPGTRLTVL.

V is TRBV5-1 and J is TRBJ2-5; tentatively, D is TRBD1 (6 bases). Germline V gene sequence: CDR1 SGHRS, CDR2 YFSETQ. This CDR3 has 13 residues. The V and J ends lost 6 bases and 5 bases respectively, with 14 bases between them. The CDR3 DNA reads as TGCGCCAGCATGCAGGGGCTAGGGGAGACCCAGTACTTC. Protein: CASMQGLGETQYF.

The gene calls are TRBV5-1 and TRBJ2-6; the D is unclear. Germline V gene lookup returns CDR1 SGHRS and CDR2 YFSETQ. The V and J ends lost 3 bases and 0 bases respectively, with 10 bases between them. This CDR3 spans 16 amino acids. Written as DNA, the CDR3 is TGCGCCAGCAGCTCCGACGCGACCTCTGGGGCCAACGTCCTGACTTTC. Residues: CASSSDATSGANVLTF.

The chain is built from TRBV18 and TRBJ2-1; D is uncertain. V was pared by 3 bases and J by 9 bases, with 18 bases between. The CDR3 has 15 residues. Germline CDR1 KGHSH, CDR2 LQKENI. CDR3 in DNA: TGTGCCAGCTCACCGTACTTCCCTGGGTCCGGTGAGCAGTTCTTC. As protein: CASSPYFPGSGEQFF.

The rearrangement joins TRBV6-6 to TRBJ2-7; 7 bases match TRBD2. CDR3 length: 16 residues. V shed 9 bases and J 0 bases; nucleotides not matched to a gene: 14. Germline V gives CDR1 MNHNY, CDR2 SVGAGI (reference sequence). The CDR3 protein is CASRRAGEGASYEQYF. Written as DNA, the CDR3 is TGTGCCAGTCGACGGGCCGGGGAGGGCGCCTCCTACGAGCAGTACTTC.

The rearrangement joins TRBV6-5 to TRBJ2-2, with 10 bases identical to TRBD1. Germline assignment: CDR1 MNHEY and CDR2 SVGAGI. The CDR3 extends over 15 amino acids. J gave up 6 bases and V 5 bases, and 6 bases lay outside the gene matches. CDR3 protein: CASSRQGARSGELFF. The CDR3 DNA sequence: TGTGCCAGCAGTCGACAGGGGGCGCGGTCCGGGGAGCTGTTTTTT.

This chain uses TRBV7-8 with TRBJ2-1; possible D gene TRBD1, 6 bases. The CDR3 has 13 amino acids. Per germline, CDR1 SGHVS and CDR2 FQNEAQ. V dropped 5 bases and J dropped 9 bases, with 14 bases sitting between them. This chain's CDR3 is CASSPVGGTEQFF. CDR3 nucleotide sequence: TGTGCCAGCAGCCCCGTTGGGGGCACTGAGCAGTTCTTC. Full variable domain (remainder filled in from reference TRBV7-8 and TRBJ2-1): GAGVSQSPRYKVAKRGQDVALRCDPISGHVSLFWYQQALGQGPEFLTYFQNEAQLDKSGLPSDRFFAERPEGSVSTLKIQRTQQEDSAVYLCASSPVGGTEQFFGPGTRLTVL.

The genes are TRBV19 and TRBJ2-5, with a weak D call TRBD2 (6 bases). The CDR3 runs to 14 residues. Germline-derived CDR1 and CDR2 are LNHDA and SQIVND (reference sequence). V was cut by 7 bases and J by 4 bases, with 16 bases left in between. This chain's CDR3 is CASTGVALGETQYF. The CDR3 DNA reads TGTGCCAGTACGGGGGTAGCGTTAGGAGAGACCCAGTACTTC. The variable domain in full, with the rest retrieved from reference TRBV19 and TRBJ2-5, is DGGITQSPKYLFRKEGQNVTLSCEQNLNHDAMYWYRQDPGQGLRLIYYSQIVNDFQKGDIAEGYSVSREKKESFPLTVTSAQKNPTAFYLCASTGVALGETQYFGPGTRLLVL.

The chain couples TRBV7-9 to TRBJ1-2, with TRBD1 identical over 8 bases. J gave up 3 bases and V 3 bases, and 9 bases lay outside the gene matches. Germline V gives CDR1 SEHNR, CDR2 FQNEAQ (reference sequence). The CDR3 contains 16 residues. Written as DNA, the CDR3 is TGTGCCAGCAGCTTCGGGCAGGGGGCGACGCACTATGGCTACACCTTC. Its translation: CASSFGQGATHYGYTF.

This chain connects TRBV6-1 to TRBJ2-7; D uncertain. CDR1 MNHNS and CDR2 SASEGT come from the germline V gene. The ends were cut back, 5 bases at V and 3 bases at J, with 14 bases in the middle. This CDR3 region has 14 residues. The CDR3 region has the DNA TGTGCCAGCAGTTCCCGGGCCCTAGGCTACGAGCAGTACTTC. Translation: CASSSRALGYEQYF.

The chain recombines TRBV4-3 with TRBJ2-1, with 10 bases lining up with TRBD2. Trimming removed 6 bases from V and 4 bases from J; junction bases left unmatched: 9. The CDR3 runs 16 residues. CDR1 and CDR2 from the germline V gene are LGHNA and YSLEER. This CDR3 reads CASSRTSGISYNEQFF. CDR3 in DNA: TGCGCCAGCAGTCGTACTAGCGGGATTTCATACAATGAGCAGTTCTTC.

This clone has just one count. The rearrangement joins TRBV30 to TRBJ2-7; D may be TRBD1 (6 bases). Trimming removed 1 base from V and 0 bases from J, with 16 bases in between. The CDR3 length is 16 residues. Germline V gives CDR1 GTSNPN, CDR2 SVGIG (reference sequence). For the CDR3, the DNA is TGTGCCTGGAGTGGGGGAGAGCAGGGGAGCTCCTACGAGCAGTACTTC. Translation: CAWSGGEQGSSYEQYF.

The chain has TRBV11-1 and TRBJ1-1; perhaps TRBD1 as D (6 bases). The germline V gene has CDR1 SGHAT and CDR2 FQDESV (reference sequence). The CDR3 runs 14 residues. Between the trimmed V and J ends, which lost 1 base and 4 bases, there was a span of 10 bases. CDR3 in DNA: TGTGCCAGCAGCTTAGACAGGGCGGGCACTGAAGCTTTCTTT. This codes for CASSLDRAGTEAFF.

This clone was observed once. The chain joins TRBV28 to TRBJ2-7, with D perhaps matching TRBD2 (5 bases). The CDR3 runs 16 residues. V was clipped by 4 bases and J by 4 bases, with 20 bases between them. The germline CDR1 and CDR2 sequences are MDHEN and SYDVKM. The CDR3 loop is CASSSQSLGVNYEQYF. In DNA form, the CDR3 reads TGTGCCAGCAGTTCTCAATCCCTCGGGGTGAATTACGAGCAGTACTTC.

This sequence joins TRBV29-1 and TRBJ2-5, with 8 bases identical to TRBD2. V shed 6 bases, J shed 3 bases, and the junction held 6 bases outside the gene matches. CDR1 is SQVTM, CDR2 ANQGSEA, per germline. The CDR3 consists of 13 residues. DNA of the CDR3: TGCAGCGTAGGACTAGCCATGAAAGAGACCCAGTACTTC. Its protein is CSVGLAMKETQYF.

This chain's CDR3 is CASIGIEAFF. CDR3 DNA: TGTGCCAGTATCGGGATTGAAGCTTTCTTT. V and J are TRBV19 and TRBJ1-1; D is unresolved. Germline loops: CDR1 LNHDA, CDR2 SQIVND (reference sequence). The CDR3 is made up of 10 amino acids. Trimming took 7 bases from V and 7 from J, leaving 7 bases between them.

The chain combines TRBV2 with TRBJ2-2; tentatively, D is TRBD2 (6 bases). Germline V gene lookup returns CDR1 SNHLY and CDR2 FYNNEI. The CDR3 is 13 residues long. Trimming took off 8 bases at V and 4 bases at J, with 11 bases between the two ends. The CDR3 DNA is TGTGCCAGCCACTATAGCGGCACCGGGGAGCTGTTTTTT. Its translation: CASHYSGTGELFF.

V is TRBV11-2 and J is TRBJ2-7; no firm D call. Germline-derived CDR1 and CDR2 are SGHAT and FQNNGV. This CDR3 is built from 12 residues. The V end lost 1 base, the J end lost 6 bases, and 7 bases lay between the germline ends. As DNA, the CDR3 is TGTGCCAGCAGCTTAGTCCAGACCGAGCAGTACTTC. This gives the protein CASSLVQTEQYF.

V is TRBV5-8 and J is TRBJ1-4; the D gene is possibly TRBD1 (5 bases). CDR3 length: 16 residues. V was clipped by 4 bases and J by 8 bases, with 21 bases between them. Looked up from germline, CDR1 is SGHTS and CDR2 is YDEGEE. This chain's CDR3 is CASSQDPSGAYEKLFF. The CDR3 bases are TGTGCCAGCAGCCAAGACCCCTCCGGGGCCTACGAAAAACTGTTTTTT. Using reference TRBV5-8 and TRBJ1-4 for the parts outside the CDR3, the full variable domain is EAGVTQSPTHLIKTRGQQATLRCSPISGHTSVYWYQQALGLGLQFLLWYDEGEERNRGNFPPRFSGRQFPNYSSELNVNALELEDSALYLCASSQDPSGAYEKLFFGSGTQLSVL.

V gene TRBV9 combines with J gene TRBJ1-2, with 8 bases matching TRBD1. Losses at the gene ends were 2 bases for V and 4 bases for J; bases not matched to a gene: 7. The germline V gene has CDR1 SGDLS and CDR2 YYNGEE. The CDR3 consists of 15 residues. The CDR3: CASSVLGQVLYGYTF. In nucleotides, the CDR3 is TGTGCCAGCAGCGTCTTGGGACAGGTCCTCTATGGCTACACCTTC.